This T cell receptor beta chain came from a study of shared clonotypes between healthy human individuals. The CDR3 spans 14 residues. The junction had 7 bases not matched to a gene; V was cut back by 4 bases and J by 6 bases. CDR1 and CDR2 from the germline V gene are LGHNA and YSLEER. The repertoire was sequenced with immunoSEQ multiplex PCR; TCRdb's copy has only in-frame clones and lacks some. The data contain about 2.4 million clones, under 95% of them seen just once; the ten biggest clones take up 0.36%. The sequencing sample was made of naive CD4+ T cells from PBMCs. Subset denoted: CD45RA+ positively selected. The gene calls are TRBV4-3 and TRBJ2-7, with 9 bases lining up with TRBD1. This receptor was obtained from a man younger than 35 in good health. Some clones in this sample may be carry-over from other donors' samples. The CDR3 region is CASSPGTGLGEQYF. The CDR3 nucleotides read TGCGCCAGCAGCCCCGGGACAGGGCTAGGCGAGCAGTACTTC.